What follows describes a single T cell receptor beta chain. The entry originates in a study of blood T cell repertoires in COVID-19. The CDR3 spans 15 residues. Trimming removed 0 bases at V and 7 bases at J, with 10 bases between. CDR1 and CDR2 (germline): MNHNS, SASEGT. Data came from immunoSEQ multiplex PCR; TCRdb stores just in-frame clones and leaves some out. This sample has around 130,000 clones; roughly four fifths occur once, and the top ten carry about 9.5%. This chain uses TRBV6-1 with TRBJ1-6, with D maybe TRBD1 (6 bases). Sequenced input: peripheral blood. The receptor was derived from a man aged 35 to 55 with active or convalescent COVID-19. CDR3 loop: CASSEAGQSNSPLHF. The CDR3 DNA sequence: TGTGCCAGCAGTGAAGCGGGACAATCAAATTCACCCCTCCACTTT.